Described below is a single T cell receptor beta chain sequence and its context. This clone was seen more than once but under ten times. It lacks a known antigen. No base quality information exists; no much larger clone differs at one position. The sample belongs to a study of blood T cell repertoires in COVID-19 (dated by TCRdb to about 2020). At the level of the whole study: The collaborator samples originated in the United States, Italy and Spain and spanned the acute and convalescent phases of COVID-19. The material from the prospective study consisted of cDNA or gDNA derived from T cells, B-cell-depleted T cells, or PBMCs. HLA class I and class II types, where available, came from metadata supplied by the sample provider rather than from assay-based typing. A de-identified subject ID, COVID-19 status, age in years and sex were almost always included in the sample metadata. The samples were drawn from two sources: the first 160 participants of the ongoing ImmuneRACE study, and fewer than 1,500 subjects contributed by 6 global collaborators. Subjects who had been exposed to COVID-19, were actively infected with it, or had recovered from it provided the deeply sampled blood TCRbeta repertoires that made up the dataset. The repertoires were released in a freely available public database intended as a resource for research on the immune response to SARS-CoV-2. Points the paper makes about the study in general: The quantity of clinical and demographic metadata differed by source and by participant and was supplied without curation.

TCRbeta CDR3 regions were amplified from genomic DNA by means of the immunoSEQ Assay, a bias-controlled multiplex PCR. The paper's data handling went like this. Within the assay, amplification of reference gene primers was used to estimate how many nucleated cells each sample contained. To quantify the absolute abundance of each unique TCRbeta CDR3 rearrangement, sequence reads were collapsed and filtered. Productive Simpson clonality was computed per sample as the square root of Simpson's diversity index over productive rearrangements. Sourced from immuneACCESS, this table was stored by TCRdb with only in-frame sequences that have V and J called. A share of the clones is absent; for the studies checked, an unresolved V gene accounts for under half, and the remainder has no known explanation. V and J calls and clone size come straight from that table; D and trimming were deduced from the DNA. The sample records around 200,000 clones, 65% to 85% of which are singletons. The ten largest clonotypes hold 6.5% to 7.5% of the sample.

At one collaborating source in Seattle, patients were enrolled during active infection and were followed longitudinally through the course of disease. The collaborating institutions used their own protocols to collect whole blood in K2EDTA tubes. For TCRbeta analysis, collaborator samples were shipped as frozen whole blood, as isolated PBMCs, or as DNA extracted from either sample type. There are 15 amino acids in the CDR3, from cysteine to phenylalanine inclusive. Only CDR3 DNA remains: 45 bases, in frame from the first base. Unmatched junction bases come to 9, with V trimmed by 5 bases and J by 6 bases. CDR1 and CDR2 are read off the germline V gene as MNHEY and SVGAGI.

The chain is assembled from TRBV6-5 and TRBJ1-5; 8 junctional bases match TRBD1. The TCR sequence derives from a woman aged 40-49 years with COVID-19, enrolled during active disease. Sequenced sample: peripheral blood. Read as DNA, the sequence is TGTGCCAGCAGTCAGACAGGGGACGGGGCTCAGCCCCAGCATTTT. This codes for CASSQTGDGAQPQHF.